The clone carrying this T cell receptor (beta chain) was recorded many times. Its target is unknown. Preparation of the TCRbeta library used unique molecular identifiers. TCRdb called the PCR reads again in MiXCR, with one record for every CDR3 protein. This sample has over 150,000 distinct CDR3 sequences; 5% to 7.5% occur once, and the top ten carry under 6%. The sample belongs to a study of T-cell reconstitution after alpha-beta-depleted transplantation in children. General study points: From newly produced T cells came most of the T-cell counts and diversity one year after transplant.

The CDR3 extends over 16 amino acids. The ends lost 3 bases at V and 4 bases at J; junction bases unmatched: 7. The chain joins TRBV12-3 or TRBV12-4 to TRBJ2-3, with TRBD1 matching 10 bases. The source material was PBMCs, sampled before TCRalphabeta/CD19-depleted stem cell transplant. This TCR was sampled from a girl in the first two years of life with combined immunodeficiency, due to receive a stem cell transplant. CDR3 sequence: CASSLDRTGGSDTQYF. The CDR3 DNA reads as TGTGCCAGCAGTTTGGACAGGACAGGGGGTTCAGATACGCAGTATTTT.